Sequencing of this T cell receptor (beta chain) was carried out in a study of cytotoxic CD8 clonotypes in ibrutinib-treated CLL. In the case of this clone: Its antigen is unknown.

The data were produced by immunoSEQ multiplex PCR, yet TCRdb's version contains in-frame clones alone and is incomplete. The sample has 65,000 to 85,000 clones, around four fifths seen once. Study conclusions and caveats: Clonality showed a rise at ibrutinib response that reversed toward baseline at progression. Under therapy, public clonotypes either contracted or stayed stable, and they were uncommon. Circulating CD8+ T-cell counts were tracked by baseline clonality, which exceeded that of age-matched healthy donors.

Trimming left V 0 bases short and J 9 bases short, with 6 bases between. The CDR3 runs 11 residues. In germline, CDR1 is GTSNPN, CDR2 SVGIG (reference sequence). The V gene is TRBV30, the J gene TRBJ2-1; D unclear. This receptor was identified in a human donor with chronic lymphocytic leukemia. The sequenced sample was PBMCs, obtained after 24 months of ibrutinib treatment. The CDR3 sequence: CAWSVVGEQFF. The CDR3, as DNA: TGTGCCTGGAGTGTAGTTGGTGAGCAGTTCTTC.